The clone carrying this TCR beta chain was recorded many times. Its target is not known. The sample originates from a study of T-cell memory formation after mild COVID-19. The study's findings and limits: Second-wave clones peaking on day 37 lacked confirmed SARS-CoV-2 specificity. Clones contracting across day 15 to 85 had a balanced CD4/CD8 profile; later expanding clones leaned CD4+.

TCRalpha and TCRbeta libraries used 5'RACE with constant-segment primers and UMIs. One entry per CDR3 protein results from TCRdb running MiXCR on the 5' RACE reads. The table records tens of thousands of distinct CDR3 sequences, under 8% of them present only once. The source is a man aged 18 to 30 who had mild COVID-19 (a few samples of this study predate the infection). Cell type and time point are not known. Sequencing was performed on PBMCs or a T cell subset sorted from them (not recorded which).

The CDR3 protein is CASSSLAGVSYNEQFF. For the CDR3, the DNA is TGTGCCAGCAGCTCCTTAGCGGGGGTCTCCTACAATGAGCAGTTCTTC. The V call is TRBV11-2, the J call TRBJ2-1; TRBD2 matches 9 bases. Germline V lookup: CDR1 SGHAT, CDR2 FQNNGV. The CDR3 covers 16 residues. Germline trimming cut 4 bases from V and 0 bases from J; bases unmatched to any gene: 4. The variable domain in full, with the rest retrieved from reference TRBV11-2 and TRBJ2-1, is EAGVAQSPRYKIIEKRQSVAFWCNPISGHATLYWYQQILGQGPKLLIQFQNNGVVDDSQLPKDRFSAERLKGVDSTLKIQPAKLEDSAVYLCASSSLAGVSYNEQFFGPGTRLTVL.